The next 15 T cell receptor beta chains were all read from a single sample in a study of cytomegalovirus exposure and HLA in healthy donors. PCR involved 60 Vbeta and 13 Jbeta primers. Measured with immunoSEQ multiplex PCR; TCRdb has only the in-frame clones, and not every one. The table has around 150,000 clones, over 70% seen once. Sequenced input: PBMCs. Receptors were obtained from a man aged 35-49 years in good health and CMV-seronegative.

CDR3 bases: TGTGCCAGCAGCTCCGGACAGCTCAACTATGGCTACACCTTC. Translated: CASSSGQLNYGYTF. This chain joins TRBV5-6 and TRBJ1-2; D may be TRBD1 (6 bases). This CDR3 spans 14 amino acids. Germline V lookup: CDR1 SGHDT, CDR2 YYEEEE. Trimming removed 3 bases at V and 2 bases at J, with 11 bases between.

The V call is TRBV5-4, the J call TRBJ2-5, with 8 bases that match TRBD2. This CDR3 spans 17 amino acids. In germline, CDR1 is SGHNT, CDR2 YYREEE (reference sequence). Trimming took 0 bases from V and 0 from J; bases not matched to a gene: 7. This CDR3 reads CASSLDSSGGHQETQYF. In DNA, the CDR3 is TGTGCCAGCAGCTTGGATTCGTCGGGGGGGCACCAAGAGACCCAGTACTTC.

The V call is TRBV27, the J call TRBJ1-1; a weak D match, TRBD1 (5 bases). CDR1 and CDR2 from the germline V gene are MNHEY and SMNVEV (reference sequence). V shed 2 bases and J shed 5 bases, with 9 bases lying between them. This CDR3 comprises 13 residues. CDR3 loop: CASSLGGGTEAFF. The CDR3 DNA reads TGTGCCAGCAGTTTAGGGGGAGGAACTGAAGCTTTCTTT.

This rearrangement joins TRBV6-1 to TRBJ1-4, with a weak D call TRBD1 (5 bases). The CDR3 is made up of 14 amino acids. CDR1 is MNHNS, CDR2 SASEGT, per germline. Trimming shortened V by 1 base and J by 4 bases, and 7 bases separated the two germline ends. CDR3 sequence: CASSEDRINEKLFF. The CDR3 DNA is TGTGCCAGCAGTGAAGACAGGATTAATGAAAAACTGTTTTTT.

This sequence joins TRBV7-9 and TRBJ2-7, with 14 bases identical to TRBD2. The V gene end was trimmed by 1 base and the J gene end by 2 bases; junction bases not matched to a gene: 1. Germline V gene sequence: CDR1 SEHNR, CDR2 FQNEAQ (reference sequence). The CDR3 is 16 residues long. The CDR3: CASSLGTSGRTYEQYF. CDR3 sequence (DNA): TGTGCCAGCAGCTTAGGGACTAGCGGGAGGACCTACGAGCAGTACTTC.

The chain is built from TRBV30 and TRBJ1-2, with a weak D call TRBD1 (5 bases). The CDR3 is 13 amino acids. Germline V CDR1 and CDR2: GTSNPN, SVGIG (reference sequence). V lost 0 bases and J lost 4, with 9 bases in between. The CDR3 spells CAWSVDSSYGYTF. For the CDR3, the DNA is TGTGCCTGGAGTGTAGACAGCTCCTATGGCTACACCTTC.

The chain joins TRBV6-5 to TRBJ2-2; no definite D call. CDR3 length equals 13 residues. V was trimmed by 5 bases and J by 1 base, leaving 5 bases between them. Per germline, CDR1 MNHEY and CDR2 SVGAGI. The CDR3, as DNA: TGTGCCAGCAGTGGCGGGAACACCGGGGAGCTGTTTTTT. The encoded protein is CASSGGNTGELFF.

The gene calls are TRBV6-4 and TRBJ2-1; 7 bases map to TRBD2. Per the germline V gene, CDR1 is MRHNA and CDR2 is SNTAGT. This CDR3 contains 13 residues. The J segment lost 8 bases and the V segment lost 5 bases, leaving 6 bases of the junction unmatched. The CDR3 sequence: CASSLTRGDEQFF. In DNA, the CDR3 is TGTGCCAGCAGTTTAACCCGGGGGGATGAGCAGTTCTTC.

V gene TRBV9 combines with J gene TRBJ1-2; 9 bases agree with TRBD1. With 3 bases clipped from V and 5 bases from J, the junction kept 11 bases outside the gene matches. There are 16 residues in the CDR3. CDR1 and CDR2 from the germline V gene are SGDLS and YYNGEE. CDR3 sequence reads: CASSASNRGLGYGYTF. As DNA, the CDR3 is TGTGCCAGCAGCGCTTCAAACAGGGGGCTGGGGTATGGCTACACCTTC.

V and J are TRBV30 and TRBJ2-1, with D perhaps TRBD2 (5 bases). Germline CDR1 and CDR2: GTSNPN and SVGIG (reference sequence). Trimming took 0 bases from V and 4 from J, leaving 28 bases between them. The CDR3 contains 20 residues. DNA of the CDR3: TGTGCCTGGAGTGTATCACTATCCCTTGCGGGCCCTATTTCATACAATGAGCAGTTCTTC. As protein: CAWSVSLSLAGPISYNEQFF.

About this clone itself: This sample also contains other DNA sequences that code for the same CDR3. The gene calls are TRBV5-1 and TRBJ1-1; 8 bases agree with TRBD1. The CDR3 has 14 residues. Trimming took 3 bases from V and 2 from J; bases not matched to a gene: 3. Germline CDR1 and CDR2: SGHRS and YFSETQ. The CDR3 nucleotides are TGCGCCAGCAGCTCTGGACAGGGCAACACTGAAGCTTTCTTT. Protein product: CASSSGQGNTEAFF.

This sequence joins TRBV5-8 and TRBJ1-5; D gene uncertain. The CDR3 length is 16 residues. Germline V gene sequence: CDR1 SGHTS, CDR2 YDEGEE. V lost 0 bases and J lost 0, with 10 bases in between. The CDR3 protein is CASSLGSQNSNQPQHF. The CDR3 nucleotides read TGTGCCAGCAGCTTGGGGAGTCAGAATAGCAATCAGCCCCAGCATTTT.

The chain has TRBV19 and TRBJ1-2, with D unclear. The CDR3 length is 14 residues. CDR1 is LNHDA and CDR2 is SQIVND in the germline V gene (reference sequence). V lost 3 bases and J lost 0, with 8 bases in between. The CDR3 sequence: CASSISISNYGYTF. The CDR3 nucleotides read TGTGCCAGTAGTATTAGCATCTCTAACTATGGCTACACCTTC.

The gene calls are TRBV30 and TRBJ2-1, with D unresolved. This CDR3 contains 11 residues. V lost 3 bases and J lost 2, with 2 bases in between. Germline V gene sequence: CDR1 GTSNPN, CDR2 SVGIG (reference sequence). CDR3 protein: CAWSAYNEQFF. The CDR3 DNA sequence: TGTGCCTGGAGCGCCTACAATGAGCAGTTCTTC.

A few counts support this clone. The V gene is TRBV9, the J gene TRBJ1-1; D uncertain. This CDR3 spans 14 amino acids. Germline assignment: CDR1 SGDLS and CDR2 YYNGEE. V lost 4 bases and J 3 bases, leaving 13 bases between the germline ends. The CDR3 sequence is CASSPRWRDTEAFF. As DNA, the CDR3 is TGTGCCAGCAGCCCGCGGTGGAGGGACACTGAAGCTTTCTTT.